The 17 T cell receptor beta chains presented below share a single source sample, sequenced in a study of blood T cells in healthy people across ages. The authors ran a second PCR of 7 to 11 cycles using a sample-barcoded 5' primer and a J-beta primer mix. TCRdb analysed the 5' RACE reads with MiXCR anew, one entry per CDR3 protein. The sample yields under 750,000 distinct CDR3 sequences, around half seen once. Sequenced input: blood. The receptors stem from a man older than 75 in good health.

This clonotype was counted only a few times. The V gene is TRBV7-2, the J gene TRBJ1-6; TRBD1 aligns across 8 bases. V shed 5 bases and J 8 bases; nucleotides not matched to a gene: 11. This CDR3 is 16 amino acids long. CDR1 SGHTA and CDR2 FQGNSA come from the germline V gene. As DNA, the CDR3 is TGTGCCAGCAGCCAGGGAGTCGGGACAGGATATTCACCCCTCCACTTT. Translation: CASSQGVGTGYSPLHF.

This clonotype came up a few times. The chain recombines TRBV4-3 with TRBJ1-4; D is unclear. From germline, CDR1 is LGHNA and CDR2 YSLEER. Trimming cost V 0 bases and J 5 bases, with 10 bases left between them. The CDR3 is made up of 15 amino acids. CDR3 residues: CASSQERARNEKLFF. DNA for the CDR3: TGCGCCAGCAGCCAAGAAAGGGCCCGAAATGAAAAACTGTTTTTT.

Worth noting for this clonotype: Sequence at one end of the junction differs from germline and may be a read error. This sequence joins TRBV7-9 and TRBJ1-6; 7 bases are a match to TRBD1. The length of the CDR3 is 15 residues. Germline V CDR1 and CDR2: SEHNR, FQNEAQ (reference sequence). In DNA, the CDR3 is TGTGCCAGCAGCCCCCGACAGGGTATTAATTCACCCCCCCACTTT. Amino acid sequence: CASSPRQGINSPPHF.

The chain links TRBV5-1 to TRBJ2-3; D gene ambiguous. The CDR3 extends over 15 amino acids. V shed 0 bases and J shed 2 bases, with 10 bases lying between them. Germline loops: CDR1 SGHRS, CDR2 YFSETQ. For the CDR3, the DNA is TGCGCCAGCAGCTTGGGGTATAGGAACACAGATACGCAGTATTTT. It is translated as CASSLGYRNTDTQYF.

This clonotype has just a few counts. The DNA for the CDR3 is TGTGCCAGCACTTCGATGGGCGCGTCTGGGGCCAACGTCCTGACTTTC. It encodes CASTSMGASGANVLTF. The chain combines TRBV6-5 with TRBJ2-6; D ambiguous. Germline V gene lookup returns CDR1 MNHEY and CDR2 SVGAGI. The CDR3 spans 16 residues. The ends were cut back, 7 bases at V and 1 base at J, with 14 bases in the middle.

The chain links TRBV27 to TRBJ2-1; D not resolved. The CDR3 totals 14 residues. V was pared by 5 bases and J by 2 bases, with 10 bases between. Germline-derived CDR1 and CDR2 are MNHEY and SMNVEV (reference sequence). CDR3 amino acids: CASSPAGPYNEQFF. The CDR3 DNA sequence: TGTGCCAGCAGTCCGGCCGGCCCCTACAATGAGCAGTTCTTC.

The chain recombines TRBV4-3 with TRBJ2-5; TRBD1 matches 8 bases. Germline V gene data show CDR1 as LGHNA and CDR2 as YSLEER. The CDR3 is 16 amino acids. V lost 0 bases and J lost 6; bases outside the gene matches: 9. The CDR3 sequence: CASSQERGDRGQTQYF. The CDR3, as DNA: TGCGCCAGCAGCCAAGAACGGGGCGACAGGGGACAGACCCAGTACTTC.

CDR3 amino acids: CSARDRYGLAGGQGGNEQFF. Here the CDR3 DNA reads TGCAGTGCTAGAGATCGCTATGGGCTAGCGGGAGGCCAGGGGGGCAATGAGCAGTTCTTC. The chain links TRBV20-1 to TRBJ2-1, with TRBD2 matching over 11 bases. Germline V CDR1 and CDR2: DFQATT, SNEGSKA (reference sequence). V shed 0 bases, J shed 6 bases, and the junction held 19 bases outside the gene matches. The CDR3 runs 20 residues.

This clonotype came up once. A much larger clone sits a single nucleotide away, making a read error possible. The chain carries TRBV6-5 and TRBJ2-3; no firm D call. This CDR3 comprises 16 residues. The germline gives CDR1 MNHEY, CDR2 SVGAGI. V was cut by 0 bases and J by 4 bases, with 14 bases left in between. The DNA of the CDR3 is TGTGCCAGCAGTTACTCAAGTAGGACGGGTGCAGATACGCAGTATTTT. Translating gives CASSYSSRTGADTQYF.

The V gene is TRBV7-2, the J gene TRBJ1-5; 8 bases are shared with TRBD1. Germline values: CDR1 SGHTA, CDR2 FQGNSA. The CDR3 loop spans 16 amino acids. Germline trimming cut 6 bases from V and 4 bases from J; bases unmatched to any gene: 11. CDR3: CASSRDRDRLNQPQHF. CDR3 DNA sequence: TGTGCCAGCAGTCGCGACCGGGACAGGCTTAATCAGCCCCAGCATTTT.

The chain links TRBV3-1 to TRBJ2-7; possibly TRBD1 for D (6 bases). Germline V gene lookup returns CDR1 LGHDT and CDR2 YNNKEL (reference sequence). This CDR3 has 18 residues. Trimming removed 0 bases at V and 7 bases at J, with 25 bases between. CDR3 sequence (DNA): TGTGCCAGCAGCCAAGACCGTAAAGTATCGGACAGCTTCGTGGAGCAGTACTTC. Amino acids: CASSQDRKVSDSFVEQYF.

CDR3 nucleotide sequence: TGCAGTGCTGAGCATTCCTACAATGAGCAGTTCTTC. Protein product: CSAEHSYNEQFF. The chain recombines TRBV20-1 with TRBJ2-1; D unclear. CDR3 length: 12 residues. V gave up 5 bases and J gave up 1 base, with 6 bases separating them. From germline, CDR1 is DFQATT and CDR2 SNEGSKA (reference sequence).

J is TRBJ2-7 and V is TRBV20-1; unclear D gene. Germline V lookup: CDR1 DFQATT, CDR2 SNEGSKA (reference sequence). This CDR3 spans 11 amino acids. Trimming pared 3 bases from V and 1 base from J, leaving 4 bases between. CDR3 nucleotide sequence: TGCAGTGCTAGCATGTCCTACGAGCAGTACTTC. Amino acids: CSASMSYEQYF.

Notes on this clonotype: A read error may account for a junction end that differs from germline. This rearrangement joins TRBV15 to TRBJ2-5; a possible D gene is TRBD2 (5 bases). CDR3 length: 16 amino acids. CDR1 and CDR2 (germline): LNHNV, YYDKDF (reference sequence). CDR3 sequence reads: CVTSNPGSYVGETQYF. Here the CDR3 DNA reads TGTGTCACCAGCAACCCGGGATCCTATGTCGGGGAGACCCAGTACTTC.

This chain uses TRBV7-2 with TRBJ1-1; 8 nucleotides match TRBD1. The V segment lost 5 bases and the J segment 0 bases; nucleotides outside the gene matches: 5. This CDR3 has 15 residues. Germline V lookup: CDR1 SGHTA, CDR2 FQGNSA. CDR3 sequence: CASSLRTGLNTEAFF. The CDR3 nucleotides are TGTGCCAGCAGCCTCAGGACAGGGTTGAACACTGAAGCTTTCTTT.

This clonotype was detected only a few times. The chain employs TRBV5-1 and TRBJ1-2, with D possibly being TRBD1 (5 bases). V was clipped by 4 bases and J by 5 bases, with 15 bases between them. CDR3 size: 14 residues. Looked up from germline, CDR1 is SGHRS and CDR2 is YFSETQ. The DNA of the CDR3 is TGCGCCAGCAGCGCACAGGAAATCGGGTATGGCTACACCTTC. Its translation: CASSAQEIGYGYTF.

V usage is TRBV6-5 and J usage is TRBJ2-5; unclear D gene. CDR1 is MNHEY, CDR2 SVGAGI, per germline. Trimming shortened V by 0 bases and J by 11 bases, and 22 bases separated the two germline ends. The CDR3 consists of 16 residues. The CDR3 region is CASSYSKEFRGHEQYF. As DNA, the CDR3 is TGTGCCAGCAGTTACTCAAAAGAATTCAGAGGCCATGAGCAGTACTTC.